A single sample is the source of the 17 T cell receptor beta chains below, sequenced in a study of T cells after yellow fever vaccination. A single record per CDR3 protein comes from TCRdb applying MiXCR to the 5' RACE reads. There are some 220,000 distinct CDR3 sequences in the sample; under 3.5% occur only once, and about 3.3% lies in the top ten. The sample was CD4+ T cells sorted from PBMCs, taken 10 days after the yellow fever booster vaccination. All receptors derive from a young man who received the YFV17D yellow fever vaccine.

The CDR3 loop reads CASSIGRPYGYTF. In nucleotides, the CDR3 is TGTGCCAGCAGCATCGGACGTCCCTATGGCTACACCTTC. The rearrangement uses TRBV5-6 and TRBJ1-2, with D hard to call. V dropped 4 bases and J dropped 4 bases, with 11 bases sitting between them. The CDR3 has 13 amino acids. CDR1 and CDR2 from the germline V gene are SGHDT and YYEEEE. Full variable domain (outside the CDR3, taken from reference TRBV5-6 and TRBJ1-2): DAGVTQSPTHLIKTRGQQVTLRCSPKSGHDTVSWYQQALGQGPQFIFQYYEEEERQRGNFPDRFSGHQFPNYSSELNVNALLLGDSALYLCASSIGRPYGYTFGSGTRLTVV.

This clonotype was observed many times. The chain combines TRBV4-3 with TRBJ2-3; D call uncertain. This CDR3 region has 15 residues. V was shortened by 0 bases and J by 2 bases, with 9 bases between the two germline ends. Germline lookup yields CDR1 LGHNA and CDR2 YSLEER. The CDR3 here is CASSQDFGDTDTQYF. CDR3 nucleotides: TGCGCCAGCAGCCAAGATTTCGGAGACACAGATACGCAGTATTTT.

This clonotype was seen many times. The CDR3 region is CAICGLRDFNEQFF. The CDR3 nucleotides are TGTGCCATCTGCGGGCTTAGGGACTTTAATGAGCAGTTCTTC. The chain has TRBV10-3 and TRBJ2-1, with a possible D match to TRBD2 (6 bases). This CDR3 contains 14 residues. Germline lookup yields CDR1 ENHRY and CDR2 SYGVKD. V gave up 8 bases and J gave up 7 bases, with 18 bases separating them.

The gene calls are TRBV12-3 or TRBV12-4 and TRBJ2-1, with 8 nucleotides matching TRBD2. The CDR3 extends over 14 amino acids. Germline trimming cut 5 bases from V and 4 bases from J; bases unmatched to any gene: 4. The DNA of the CDR3 is TGTGCCAGCAGTATGCGGGGGGTTTACAATGAGCAGTTCTTC. Its translation: CASSMRGVYNEQFF.

This clonotype was counted only a few times. The chain employs TRBV5-1 and TRBJ2-5, with 8 bases lining up with TRBD1. The CDR3 extends over 14 amino acids. V lost 5 bases, J lost 4 bases, and 7 bases stayed unmatched. Per germline, CDR1 SGHRS and CDR2 YFSETQ. CDR3: CASRAGTGGETQYF. The CDR3 region has the DNA TGCGCCAGCAGGGCCGGGACAGGAGGAGAGACCCAGTACTTC.

This clonotype has at least ten counts. The chain uses TRBV7-9 and TRBJ2-2; D may be TRBD1 (6 bases). Trimming pared 8 bases from V and 2 bases from J, leaving 12 bases between. This CDR3 is built from 14 residues. CDR1 is SEHNR, CDR2 FQNEAQ, per germline (reference sequence). The CDR3 nucleotides read TGTGCCAGCGGGGCAGGGGCCAACACCGGGGAGCTGTTTTTT. Protein product: CASGAGANTGELFF.

V usage is TRBV5-1 and J usage is TRBJ2-3; D ambiguous. In germline, CDR1 is SGHRS, CDR2 YFSETQ. The CDR3 is 13 amino acids. Trimming stripped 4 bases from V and 2 bases from J, with 8 bases between. The CDR3 loop reads CASSIGFTDTQYF. The CDR3 bases are TGCGCCAGCAGCATAGGTTTCACAGATACGCAGTATTTT.

This clonotype was counted ten times or more. The chain employs TRBV4-1 and TRBJ1-5; D unclear. Trimming shortened V by 1 base and J by 0 bases, and 13 bases separated the two germline ends. CDR3 length: 17 amino acids. The germline V gene encodes CDR1 MGHRA and CDR2 YSYEKL. The DNA for the CDR3 is TGCGCCAGCAGCCAAGCAACGGCGGCCTATAGCAATCAGCCCCAGCATTTT. It encodes CASSQATAAYSNQPQHF.

This clonotype was picked up a small number of times. This chain links TRBV18 with TRBJ2-3; 9 nucleotides agree with TRBD1. Losses at the gene ends were 8 bases for V and 4 bases for J; bases not matched to a gene: 7. Germline V gene lookup returns CDR1 KGHSH and CDR2 LQKENI. The CDR3 spans 14 residues. The CDR3 region has the DNA TGTGCCAGCGCCGGGACAGGGAGACCAGATACGCAGTATTTT. Translating gives CASAGTGRPDTQYF. Full variable domain (remainder filled in from reference TRBV18 and TRBJ2-3): NAGVMQNPRHLVRRRGQEARLRCSPMKGHSHVYWYRQLPEEGLKFMVYLQKENIIDESGMPKERFSAEFPKEGPSILRIQQVVRGDSAAYFCASAGTGRPDTQYFGPGTRLTVL.

This clonotype was counted many times. CDR3 sequence reads: CSVGKGEFF. The CDR3 bases are TGCAGCGTTGGGAAAGGGGAGTTCTTC. The V call is TRBV29-1, the J call TRBJ2-1; possible D gene TRBD1, 5 bases. CDR1 is SQVTM, CDR2 ANQGSEA, per germline. With 4 bases removed from V and 14 bases from J, the gap between germline ends came to 9 bases. CDR3 length equals 9 residues.

This clonotype was observed many times. The chain has TRBV5-1 and TRBJ2-1, with D perhaps TRBD2 (6 bases). CDR3 length: 16 residues. From germline, CDR1 is SGHRS and CDR2 YFSETQ. Trimming pared 0 bases from V and 7 bases from J, leaving 17 bases between. In DNA form, the CDR3 reads TGCGCCAGCAGCTTGGGAGGAGGGGATGGAAGGAATGAGCAGTTCTTC. Protein product: CASSLGGGDGRNEQFF.

This clonotype has just a few counts. The chain carries TRBV4-1 and TRBJ1-2; D possibly corresponds to TRBD1 (5 bases). The V gene lost 0 bases and the J gene lost 0 bases, with 17 bases spanning the gap. This CDR3 spans 18 amino acids. In germline, CDR1 is MGHRA, CDR2 YSYEKL. CDR3 region: CASSQEIGEGMANYGYTF. CDR3 nucleotide sequence: TGCGCCAGCAGCCAAGAAATTGGCGAGGGGATGGCTAACTATGGCTACACCTTC.

This clonotype was seen a handful of times. V is TRBV7-2 and J is TRBJ2-5, with D perhaps TRBD1 or TRBD2 (6 bases each). V lost 4 bases and J lost 9, with 18 bases in between. This CDR3 has 14 residues. The germline V gene has CDR1 SGHTA and CDR2 FQGNSA. The DNA of the CDR3 is TGTGCCAGCAGCTCGACGGGGGCCCCCGGGGCCCAGTACTTC. It codes for CASSSTGAPGAQYF.

In this sample, this clonotype turned up many times. The chain recombines TRBV28 with TRBJ2-3; TRBD2 might be the D (6 bases). CDR3 length: 15 amino acids. Germline assignment: CDR1 MDHEN and CDR2 SYDVKM. Trimming stripped 7 bases from V and 4 bases from J, with 18 bases between. DNA of the CDR3: TGTGCCAGCATCGAGGGACTGAGGTTGTCAGATACGCAGTATTTT. This encodes CASIEGLRLSDTQYF.

This clonotype was counted many times. The J gene is TRBJ1-2, the V gene TRBV5-1; TRBD1 agrees at 10 bases. Germline V gene sequence: CDR1 SGHRS, CDR2 YFSETQ. The CDR3 runs 15 residues. Losses at the gene ends were 2 bases for V and 6 bases for J; bases not matched to a gene: 7. The CDR3 coding sequence is TGCGCCAGCAGCTTTATGGACAGGGGGGAGGATGGCTACACCTTC. Protein product: CASSFMDRGEDGYTF.

This clonotype was recorded at least ten times. This chain connects TRBV20-1 to TRBJ1-2, with D maybe TRBD1 (5 bases). V dropped 6 bases and J dropped 4 bases, with 12 bases sitting between them. Germline-derived CDR1 and CDR2 are DFQATT and SNEGSKA (reference sequence). There are 12 residues in the CDR3. CDR3 nucleotides: TGCAGTGCGGGGGGGGGATCCTATGGCTACACCTTC. Translation: CSAGGGSYGYTF.

This chain links TRBV12-3 or TRBV12-4 with TRBJ2-1; the D call may be TRBD1 or TRBD2 (7 bases each). This CDR3 comprises 12 residues. Trimming left V 6 bases short and J 10 bases short, with 13 bases between. The chain's CDR3 is CASRYRGGEQFF. DNA for the CDR3: TGTGCCAGCAGATACAGGGGAGGGGAGCAGTTCTTC.